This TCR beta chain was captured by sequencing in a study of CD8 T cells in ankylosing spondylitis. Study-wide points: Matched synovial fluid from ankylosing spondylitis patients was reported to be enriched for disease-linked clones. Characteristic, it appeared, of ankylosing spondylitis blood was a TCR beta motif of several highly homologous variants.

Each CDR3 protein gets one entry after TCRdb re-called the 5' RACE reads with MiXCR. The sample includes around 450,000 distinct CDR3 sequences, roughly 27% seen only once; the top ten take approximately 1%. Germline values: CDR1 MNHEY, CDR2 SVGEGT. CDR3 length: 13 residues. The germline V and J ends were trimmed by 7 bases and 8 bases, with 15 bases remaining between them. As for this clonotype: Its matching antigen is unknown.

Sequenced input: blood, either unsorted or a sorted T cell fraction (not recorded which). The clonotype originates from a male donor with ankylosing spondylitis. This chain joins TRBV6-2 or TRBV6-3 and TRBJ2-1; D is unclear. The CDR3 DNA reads TGTGCCAGCACAGGACCCCGGGCGGATGAGCAGTTCTTC. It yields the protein CASTGPRADEQFF.